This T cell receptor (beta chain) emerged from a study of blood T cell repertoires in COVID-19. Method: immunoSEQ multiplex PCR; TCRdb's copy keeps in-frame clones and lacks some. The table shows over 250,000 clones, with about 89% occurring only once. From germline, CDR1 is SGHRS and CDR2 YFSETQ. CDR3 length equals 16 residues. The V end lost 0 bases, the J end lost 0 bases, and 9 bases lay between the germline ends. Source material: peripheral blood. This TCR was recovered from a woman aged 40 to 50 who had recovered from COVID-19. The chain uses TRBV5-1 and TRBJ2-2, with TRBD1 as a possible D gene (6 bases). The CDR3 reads CASSLGTATNTGELFF. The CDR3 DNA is TGCGCCAGCAGCTTGGGGACAGCGACGAACACCGGGGAGCTGTTTTTT.